The rows below give T cell receptor beta chains drawn from one sample of a study of shared clonotypes between healthy human individuals. Produced via immunoSEQ multiplex PCR; TCRdb's table is partial and in-frame only. The data contain roughly 550,000 clones, around 95% of them singletons. Sequenced input: naive CD8+ T cells sorted from blood. These receptors were collected from a woman in her thirties in good health. CDR3s leave out the opening cysteine and the closing phenylalanine or tryptophan. D genes are given only for firm matches.

cdr3_length	v_call	d_call	cdr3_aa
13	TRBV27	NA	ASSPDLSSYNEQF
14	TRBV28	NA	ASSSRFVTPPGELF
11	TRBV4-1	NA	ASSQEDHQPQH
9	TRBV5-4	NA	ASSSPYEQY
14	TRBV11-2	TRBD2	ASSLEGTSGSEEQY
16	TRBV27	TRBD1	ASSLLRQGIGSTDTQY
14	TRBV27	NA	ASSLLGGVGYNEQF
14	TRBV28	NA	ASSVNRDPRSIEQF
13	TRBV10-3	TRBD1	AISTRGTATYEQY
13	TRBV7-8	NA	ASSPENGNNQPQH
10	TRBV5-6	NA	ASSRGNQPQH
13	TRBV7-2	TRBD2	ASRHKRGLTDTQY
12	TRBV9	NA	ASSVEWGSHEQY
14	TRBV4-1	TRBD1	ASSQTPTGFSYEQY
13	TRBV6-5	NA	ASSSIGRLGYEQY
13	TRBV28	NA	ASNRALSANSPLH
13	TRBV29-1	TRBD2	SVLELAEGGVTQY
12	TRBV29-1	TRBD2	SANGGMGAYEQY
11	TRBV5-6	NA	ASSLGGTAIQY
14	TRBV19	TRBD2	ASSRTGGSEEETQY
9	TRBV29-1	NA	SVRGLREQY
14	TRBV13	TRBD2	ASSFGREEGTGELF
10	TRBV13	NA	ASSLLEGELF
14	TRBV7-7	NA	ASSLSAHRSSYEQY